A selection of T cell receptor beta chains follows, all from one sample in a study of persistence of HIV-infected CD4 T cells. Their cognate antigens are unknown. Using immunoSEQ multiplex PCR, the repertoire was profiled, and TCRdb retains in-frame clones only, with some absent. The sample holds 35,000 to 40,000 clones; about 87% are singletons and the top ten take roughly 1.3%. Sequencing was performed on CD4+ T cells sorted from PBMCs after roughly 19-hour stimulation, taken from a patient who received antiretroviral therapy. These receptors were obtained from an adult man with HIV who was CMV-seropositive. Both conserved end residues are trimmed from each CDR3. Each record gives: CDR3 length, V gene, CDR3 protein.

CDR3 length: 13
V gene: TRBV6-5
CDR3 protein: ASSMTGNRNSPLH

CDR3 length: 13
V gene: TRBV5-1
CDR3 protein: ASTPGAISNSPLH

CDR3 length: 13
V gene: TRBV20-1
CDR3 protein: SASPGKQSSREQY

CDR3 length: 12
V gene: TRBV10-3
CDR3 protein: AITAGTNTGELF

CDR3 length: 11
V gene: TRBV27
CDR3 protein: ASSLAGEEKLF

CDR3 length: 12
V gene: TRBV19
CDR3 protein: ASGPGTGNTEAF

CDR3 length: 13
V gene: TRBV7-2
CDR3 protein: ASSSRTGRTDGYT

CDR3 length: 11
V gene: TRBV12-3/TRBV12-4
CDR3 protein: ASRGDRVRGYT

CDR3 length: 9
V gene: TRBV13
CDR3 protein: ASSLGTEAF

CDR3 length: 10
V gene: TRBV30
CDR3 protein: AWSVSRREQF

CDR3 length: 13
V gene: TRBV7-2
CDR3 protein: ASTLLGISTDTQY

CDR3 length: 13
V gene: TRBV4-2
CDR3 protein: ASSQDPTGGDGYT

CDR3 length: 11
V gene: TRBV19
CDR3 protein: ASHFGTGDIQY

CDR3 length: 11
V gene: TRBV5-1
CDR3 protein: ASSLGRDQPQH

CDR3 length: 13
V gene: TRBV6-4
CDR3 protein: ATLPPGLADNEQF

CDR3 length: 13
V gene: TRBV3-1/TRBV3-2
CDR3 protein: ASSQGTGGSYGYT

CDR3 length: 14
V gene: TRBV10-3
CDR3 protein: AISFRGLGQKETQY

CDR3 length: 14
V gene: TRBV24-1
CDR3 protein: ATSDSHPSRRETQY

CDR3 length: 13
V gene: TRBV27
CDR3 protein: ASSLLGQNTGELF

CDR3 length: 20
V gene: TRBV30
CDR3 protein: AWSPFSGDLIAGRDENSPLH

CDR3 length: 14
V gene: TRBV10-1
CDR3 protein: ASSDFGQGAGGELF

CDR3 length: 12
V gene: TRBV27
CDR3 protein: ASSPTGGNQPQH

CDR3 length: 9
V gene: TRBV7-9
CDR3 protein: ASSSLAVEF

CDR3 length: 14
V gene: TRBV6-4
CDR3 protein: ASSDLAGQGRNEQF

CDR3 length: 14
V gene: TRBV25-1
CDR3 protein: ASNPAGTSGKGELF

CDR3 length: 11
V gene: TRBV19
CDR3 protein: ASRRTVNSPLH

CDR3 length: 16
V gene: TRBV4-1
CDR3 protein: ASSLVLKRDRVTGELF

CDR3 length: 12
V gene: TRBV6-1
CDR3 protein: ASSEGGTGNIQY

CDR3 length: 14
V gene: TRBV3-1/TRBV3-2
CDR3 protein: ASSPSLSGGNNEQF

CDR3 length: 12
V gene: TRBV9
CDR3 protein: ASSVGGVRENTF

CDR3 length: 14
V gene: TRBV11-1
CDR3 protein: ASSLVLAGGRETQY

CDR3 length: 13
V gene: TRBV5-4
CDR3 protein: ASSLDQGPSGGYT

CDR3 length: 11
V gene: TRBV19
CDR3 protein: ASSNTGTETQY

CDR3 length: 11
V gene: TRBV7-2
CDR3 protein: ASSFPGSMEQY

CDR3 length: 11
V gene: TRBV14
CDR3 protein: ASSLGQGNGYT

CDR3 length: 14
V gene: TRBV3-1/TRBV3-2
CDR3 protein: ASSQVGDRGLPEAF

CDR3 length: 14
V gene: TRBV7-9
CDR3 protein: ASSLSLGQGFYGYT

CDR3 length: 16
V gene: TRBV19
CDR3 protein: ASSATTRTSGRANEQF

CDR3 length: 11
V gene: TRBV27
CDR3 protein: ASSAGGLYEQY

CDR3 length: 15
V gene: TRBV10-3
CDR3 protein: AISESTSLAGSDTQY

CDR3 length: 10
V gene: TRBV6-6
CDR3 protein: ASSPMNTEAF

CDR3 length: 10
V gene: TRBV15
CDR3 protein: ATSDAYNEQF

CDR3 length: 12
V gene: TRBV5-5
CDR3 protein: ASSLGQGAYGYT

CDR3 length: 12
V gene: TRBV29-1
CDR3 protein: SVRTSGSNEKQF

CDR3 length: 12
V gene: TRBV5-1
CDR3 protein: ASSLSRANYGYT

CDR3 length: 15
V gene: TRBV30
CDR3 protein: AWSALKGQGKTDTQY

CDR3 length: 13
V gene: TRBV7-6
CDR3 protein: ASSSPGWLADTQY

CDR3 length: 13
V gene: TRBV27
CDR3 protein: ASRMETGGVHEAF

CDR3 length: 11
V gene: TRBV29-1
CDR3 protein: SVGSGTGNTIY

CDR3 length: 9
V gene: TRBV20-1
CDR3 protein: GGQVQETQY

CDR3 length: 12
V gene: TRBV7-3
CDR3 protein: ASSPGAGGNTQY

CDR3 length: 14
V gene: TRBV14
CDR3 protein: ASSQGGRGPTDTQY

CDR3 length: 13
V gene: TRBV24-1
CDR3 protein: ATSESGAVTDTQY

CDR3 length: 13
V gene: TRBV7-6
CDR3 protein: ASSLRRQGRTEAF

CDR3 length: 16
V gene: TRBV21-1
CDR3 protein: ASSKIGPPDHYTDTQY

CDR3 length: 12
V gene: TRBV27
CDR3 protein: ASSSTAGGQPQH

CDR3 length: 11
V gene: TRBV6-5
CDR3 protein: AATGSANYGYT

CDR3 length: 10
V gene: TRBV10-1
CDR3 protein: ASRRDTGELF

CDR3 length: 11
V gene: TRBV5-6
CDR3 protein: ASSIGQMKGYT